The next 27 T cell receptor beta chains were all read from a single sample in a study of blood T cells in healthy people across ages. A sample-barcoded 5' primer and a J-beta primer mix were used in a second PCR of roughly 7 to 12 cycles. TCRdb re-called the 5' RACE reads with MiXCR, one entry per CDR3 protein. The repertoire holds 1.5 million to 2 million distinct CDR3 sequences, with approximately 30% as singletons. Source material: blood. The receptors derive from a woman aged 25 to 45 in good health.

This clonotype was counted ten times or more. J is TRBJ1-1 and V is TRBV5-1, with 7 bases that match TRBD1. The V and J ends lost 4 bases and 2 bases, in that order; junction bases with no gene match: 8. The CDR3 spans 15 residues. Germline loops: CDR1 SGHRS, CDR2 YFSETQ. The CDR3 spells CASSPLGQPNTEAFF. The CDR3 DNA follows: TGCGCCAGCAGCCCCCTGGGACAGCCTAACACTGAAGCTTTCTTT. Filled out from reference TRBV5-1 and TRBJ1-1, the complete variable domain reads KAGVTQTPRYLIKTRGQQVTLSCSPISGHRSVSWYQQTPGQGLQFLFEYFSETQRNKGNFPGRFSGRQFSNSRSEMNVSTLELGDSALYLCASSPLGQPNTEAFFGQGTRLTVV.

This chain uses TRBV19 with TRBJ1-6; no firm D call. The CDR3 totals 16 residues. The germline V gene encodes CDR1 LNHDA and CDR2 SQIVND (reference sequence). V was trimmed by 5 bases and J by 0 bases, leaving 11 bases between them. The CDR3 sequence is CASSPAGSSYNSPLHF. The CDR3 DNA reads TGTGCCAGTAGTCCGGCCGGGAGCTCCTATAATTCACCCCTCCACTTT.

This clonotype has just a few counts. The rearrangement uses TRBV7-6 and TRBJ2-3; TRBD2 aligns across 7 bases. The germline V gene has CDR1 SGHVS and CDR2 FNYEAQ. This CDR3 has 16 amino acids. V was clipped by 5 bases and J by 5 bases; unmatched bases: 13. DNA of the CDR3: TGTGCCAGCAGCCTGGGGAGGGCCTCTGTGGGAGATACGCAGTATTTT. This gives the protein CASSLGRASVGDTQYF.

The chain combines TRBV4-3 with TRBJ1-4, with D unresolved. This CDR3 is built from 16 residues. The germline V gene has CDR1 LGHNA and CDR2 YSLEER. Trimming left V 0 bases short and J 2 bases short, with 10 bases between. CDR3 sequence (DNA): TGCGCCAGCAGCCAAGAAGGCAGCTCCACTAATGAAAAACTGTTTTTT. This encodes CASSQEGSSTNEKLFF.

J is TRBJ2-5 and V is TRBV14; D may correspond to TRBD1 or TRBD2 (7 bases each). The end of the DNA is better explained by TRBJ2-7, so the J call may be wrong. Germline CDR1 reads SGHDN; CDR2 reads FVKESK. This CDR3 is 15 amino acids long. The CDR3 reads CASSQEKARGGEQYF. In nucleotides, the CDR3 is TGTGCCAGCAGCCAAGAGAAAGCCAGGGGGGGCGAGCAGTACTTC.

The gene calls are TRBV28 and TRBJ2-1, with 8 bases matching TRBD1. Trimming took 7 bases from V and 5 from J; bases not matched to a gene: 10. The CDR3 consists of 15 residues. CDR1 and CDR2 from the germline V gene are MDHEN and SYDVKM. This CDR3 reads CASTSGDRLHNEQFF. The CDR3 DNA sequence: TGTGCCAGCACCTCCGGGGACAGGCTGCACAATGAGCAGTTCTTC.

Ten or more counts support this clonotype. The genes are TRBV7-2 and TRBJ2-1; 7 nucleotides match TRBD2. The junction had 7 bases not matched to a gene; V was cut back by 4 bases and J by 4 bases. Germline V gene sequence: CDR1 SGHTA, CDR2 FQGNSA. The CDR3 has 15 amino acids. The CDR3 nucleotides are TGTGCCAGCAGCTCCCTAGCGGTTCAGTACAATGAGCAGTTCTTC. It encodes CASSSLAVQYNEQFF.

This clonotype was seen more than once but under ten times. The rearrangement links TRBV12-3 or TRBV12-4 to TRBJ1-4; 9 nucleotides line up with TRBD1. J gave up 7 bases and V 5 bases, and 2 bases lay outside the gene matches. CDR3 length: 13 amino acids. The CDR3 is CASSKTGGEKLFF. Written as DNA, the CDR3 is TGTGCCAGCAGTAAGACAGGGGGTGAAAAACTGTTTTTT.

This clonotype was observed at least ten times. This CDR3 reads CASSPAGTAINQPQHF. The DNA of the CDR3 is TGTGCCAGCAGTCCAGCCGGGACAGCCATCAATCAGCCCCAGCATTTT. This rearrangement joins TRBV12-3 or TRBV12-4 to TRBJ1-5, with 7 bases lining up with TRBD1. V shed 5 bases, J shed 3 bases, and the junction held 10 bases outside the gene matches. CDR3 length: 16 amino acids.

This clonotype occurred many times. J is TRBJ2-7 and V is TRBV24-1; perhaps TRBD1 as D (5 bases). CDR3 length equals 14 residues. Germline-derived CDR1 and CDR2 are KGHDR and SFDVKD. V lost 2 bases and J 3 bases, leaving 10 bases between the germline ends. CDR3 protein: CATSDSDTFYEQYF. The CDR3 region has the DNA TGTGCCACCAGTGATTCGGACACTTTCTACGAGCAGTACTTC.

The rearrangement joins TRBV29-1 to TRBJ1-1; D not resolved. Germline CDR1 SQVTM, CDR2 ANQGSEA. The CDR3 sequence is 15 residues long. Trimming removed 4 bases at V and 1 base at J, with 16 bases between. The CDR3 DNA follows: TGCAGCGTTGTCGAGACCGGGCTCCCGAACACTGAAGCTTTCTTT. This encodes CSVVETGLPNTEAFF. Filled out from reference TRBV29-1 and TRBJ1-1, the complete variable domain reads SAVISQKPSRDICQRGTSLTIQCQVDSQVTMMFWYRQQPGQSLTLIATANQGSEATYESGFVIDKFPISRPNLTFSTLTVSNMSPEDSSIYLCSVVETGLPNTEAFFGQGTRLTVV.

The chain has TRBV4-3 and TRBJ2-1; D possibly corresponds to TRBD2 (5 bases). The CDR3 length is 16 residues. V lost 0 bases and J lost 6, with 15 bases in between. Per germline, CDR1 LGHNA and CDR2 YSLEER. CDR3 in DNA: TGCGCCAGCAGCCAAGAGAGAACGGGATTCCTCAATGAGCAGTTCTTC. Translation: CASSQERTGFLNEQFF.

The DNA of the CDR3 is TGCGCCAGCAGCTTGGCCCCACTAGGGGCCAATGAGCAGTTCTTC. Its translation is CASSLAPLGANEQFF. The chain recombines TRBV5-1 with TRBJ2-1; D is tentatively TRBD1 or TRBD2 (5 bases each). Germline V CDR1 and CDR2: SGHRS, YFSETQ. V lost 0 bases to trimming and J lost 6 bases, with 13 bases between them. The CDR3 extends over 15 amino acids.

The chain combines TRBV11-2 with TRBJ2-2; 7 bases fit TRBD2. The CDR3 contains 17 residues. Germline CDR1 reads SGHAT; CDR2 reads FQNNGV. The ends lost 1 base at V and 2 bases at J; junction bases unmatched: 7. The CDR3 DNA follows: TGTGCCAGCAGCTTAGGACGGGACTACCGTAACACCGGGGAGCTGTTTTTT. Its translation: CASSLGRDYRNTGELFF. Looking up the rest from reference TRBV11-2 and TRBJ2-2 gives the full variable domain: EAGVAQSPRYKIIEKRQSVAFWCNPISGHATLYWYQQILGQGPKLLIQFQNNGVVDDSQLPKDRFSAERLKGVDSTLKIQPAKLEDSAVYLCASSLGRDYRNTGELFFGEGSRLTVL.

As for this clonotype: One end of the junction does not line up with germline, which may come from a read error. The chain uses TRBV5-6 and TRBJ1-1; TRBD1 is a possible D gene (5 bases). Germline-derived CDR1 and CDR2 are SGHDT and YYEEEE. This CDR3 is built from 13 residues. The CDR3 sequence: CTSGDDRRTEAFF. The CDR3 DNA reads TGTACCAGCGGGGACGATAGGCGCACTGAAGCTTTCTTT.

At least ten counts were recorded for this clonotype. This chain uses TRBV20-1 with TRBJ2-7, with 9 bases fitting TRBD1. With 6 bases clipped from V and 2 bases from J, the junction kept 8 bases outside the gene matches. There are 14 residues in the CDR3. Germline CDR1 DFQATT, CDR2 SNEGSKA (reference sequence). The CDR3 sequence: CSAGGQGVAYEQYF. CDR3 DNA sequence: TGCAGTGCGGGGGGACAGGGTGTTGCCTACGAGCAGTACTTC.

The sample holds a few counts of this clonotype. The DNA for the CDR3 is TGCGCCAGCACTACCACTCCAAGGGAGACCCAGTACTTC. Translation: CASTTTPRETQYF. V usage is TRBV5-1 and J usage is TRBJ2-5; unclear D gene. Germline V gene data show CDR1 as SGHRS and CDR2 as YFSETQ. Trimming left V 6 bases short and J 5 bases short, with 14 bases between. CDR3 length: 13 residues.

The CDR3 nucleotides read TGCGCCAGCAGCTTGGCCATGGACCTGAACACTGAAGCTTTCTTT. As protein: CASSLAMDLNTEAFF. V is TRBV5-1 and J is TRBJ1-1; D remains ambiguous. Trimming removed 0 bases from V and 0 bases from J, with 9 bases in between. CDR1 is SGHRS and CDR2 is YFSETQ in the germline V gene. The CDR3 covers 15 residues. The full variable domain, with the rest looked up from reference TRBV5-1 and TRBJ1-1, is KAGVTQTPRYLIKTRGQQVTLSCSPISGHRSVSWYQQTPGQGLQFLFEYFSETQRNKGNFPGRFSGRQFSNSRSEMNVSTLELGDSALYLCASSLAMDLNTEAFFGQGTRLTVV.

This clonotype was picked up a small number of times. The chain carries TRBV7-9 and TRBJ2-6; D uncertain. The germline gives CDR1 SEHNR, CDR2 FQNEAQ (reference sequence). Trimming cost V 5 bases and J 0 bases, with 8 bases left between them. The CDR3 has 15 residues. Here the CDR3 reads CASSAKNSGANVLTF. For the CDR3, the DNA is TGTGCCAGCAGCGCGAAAAACTCTGGGGCCAACGTCCTGACTTTC.

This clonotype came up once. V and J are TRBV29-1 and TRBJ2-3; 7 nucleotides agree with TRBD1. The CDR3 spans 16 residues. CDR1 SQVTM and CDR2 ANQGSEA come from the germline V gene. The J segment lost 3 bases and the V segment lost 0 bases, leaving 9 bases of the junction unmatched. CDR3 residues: CSVEDQDRMGTDTQYF. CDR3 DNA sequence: TGCAGCGTTGAAGACCAGGACAGGATGGGTACAGATACGCAGTATTTT.

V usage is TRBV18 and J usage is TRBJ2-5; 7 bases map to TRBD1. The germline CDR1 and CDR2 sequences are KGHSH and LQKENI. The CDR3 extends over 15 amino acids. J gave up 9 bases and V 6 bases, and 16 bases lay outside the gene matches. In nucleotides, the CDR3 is TGTGCCAGCTCCCCCGGACAGGCCCAAAGAGAAGCCCAGTACTTC. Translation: CASSPGQAQREAQYF.

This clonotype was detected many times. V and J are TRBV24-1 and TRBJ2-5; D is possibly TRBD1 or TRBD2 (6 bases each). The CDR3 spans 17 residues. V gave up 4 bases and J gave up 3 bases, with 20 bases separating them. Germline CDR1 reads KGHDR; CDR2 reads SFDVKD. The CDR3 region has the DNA TGTGCCACCAGTGAAGGGGGGCACAGGGCCGGGGAAGAGACCCAGTACTTC. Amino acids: CATSEGGHRAGEETQYF.

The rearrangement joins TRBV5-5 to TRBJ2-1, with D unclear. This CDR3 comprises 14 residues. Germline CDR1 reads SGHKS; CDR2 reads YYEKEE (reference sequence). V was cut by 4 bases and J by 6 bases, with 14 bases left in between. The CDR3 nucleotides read TGTGCCAGCAGCCCCGACATCAATAGCAATGAGCAGTTCTTC. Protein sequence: CASSPDINSNEQFF. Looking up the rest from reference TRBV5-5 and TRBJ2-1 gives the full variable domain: DAGVTQSPTHLIKTRGQQVTLRCSPISGHKSVSWYQQVLGQGPQFIFQYYEKEERGRGNFPDRFSARQFPNYSSELNVNALLLGDSALYLCASSPDINSNEQFFGPGTRLTVL.

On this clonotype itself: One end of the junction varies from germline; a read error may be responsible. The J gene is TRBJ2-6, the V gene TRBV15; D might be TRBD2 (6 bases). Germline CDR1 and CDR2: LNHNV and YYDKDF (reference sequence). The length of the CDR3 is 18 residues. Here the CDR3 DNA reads TGTGCCGCCAGCAGAGACCGGGCTTGGGGGGCTGGGGCCAACGTCCTGACTTTC. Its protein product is CAASRDRAWGAGANVLTF.

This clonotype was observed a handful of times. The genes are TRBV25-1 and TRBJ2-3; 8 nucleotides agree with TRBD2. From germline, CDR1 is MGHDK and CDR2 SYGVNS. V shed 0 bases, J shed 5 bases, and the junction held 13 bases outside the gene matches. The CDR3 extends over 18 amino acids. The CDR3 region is CASSEYTGAGDPLDTQYF. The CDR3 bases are TGTGCCAGCAGTGAATACACCGGAGCGGGGGACCCACTAGATACGCAGTATTTT.

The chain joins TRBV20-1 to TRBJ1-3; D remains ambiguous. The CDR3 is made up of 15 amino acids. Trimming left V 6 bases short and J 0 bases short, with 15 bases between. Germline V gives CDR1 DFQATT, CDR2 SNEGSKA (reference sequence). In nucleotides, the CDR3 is TGCAGTGCCCCGACGGGATTGAGCTCTGGAAACACCATATATTTT. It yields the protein CSAPTGLSSGNTIYF.

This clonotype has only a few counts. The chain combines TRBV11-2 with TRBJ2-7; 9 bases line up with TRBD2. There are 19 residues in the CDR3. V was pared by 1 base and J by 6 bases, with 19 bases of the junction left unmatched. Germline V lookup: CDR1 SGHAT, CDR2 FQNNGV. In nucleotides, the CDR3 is TGTGCCAGCAGCTTAGGGGTTAGCTCTGGCGGGAGGGCCGGAATCGAGCAGTACTTC. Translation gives CASSLGVSSGGRAGIEQYF.